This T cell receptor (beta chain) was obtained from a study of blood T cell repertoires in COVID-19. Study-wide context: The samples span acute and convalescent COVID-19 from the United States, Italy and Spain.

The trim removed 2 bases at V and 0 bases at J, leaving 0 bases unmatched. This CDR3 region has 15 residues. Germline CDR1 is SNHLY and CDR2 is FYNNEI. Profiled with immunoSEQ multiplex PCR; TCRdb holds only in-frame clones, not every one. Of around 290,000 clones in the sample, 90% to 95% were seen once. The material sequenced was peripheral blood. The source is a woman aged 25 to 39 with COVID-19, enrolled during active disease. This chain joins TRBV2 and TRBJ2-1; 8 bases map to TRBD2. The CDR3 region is CASSESGSSYNEQFF. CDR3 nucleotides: TGTGCCAGCAGTGAAAGCGGGAGCTCCTACAATGAGCAGTTCTTC.